This T cell receptor (beta chain) was identified during a study of blood T cell repertoires in COVID-19. Data came from immunoSEQ multiplex PCR; TCRdb stores just in-frame clones and leaves some out. The sample contains roughly 500,000 clones, 85% to 90% of which appear only once. The CDR3 has 15 amino acids. Germline assignment: CDR1 SGHTS and CDR2 YDEGEE. Trimming left V 0 bases short and J 7 bases short, with 13 bases between. This TCR derives from a woman aged 40 to 49 who had recovered from COVID-19. The V and J genes are TRBV5-8 and TRBJ1-4; a possible D gene is TRBD1 (6 bases). The sequencing input was PBMCs or T cells enriched from blood (not recorded which). The chain's CDR3 is CASSLGQVSGEKLFF. DNA of the CDR3: TGTGCCAGCAGCTTGGGACAGGTCTCAGGTGAAAAACTGTTTTTT.